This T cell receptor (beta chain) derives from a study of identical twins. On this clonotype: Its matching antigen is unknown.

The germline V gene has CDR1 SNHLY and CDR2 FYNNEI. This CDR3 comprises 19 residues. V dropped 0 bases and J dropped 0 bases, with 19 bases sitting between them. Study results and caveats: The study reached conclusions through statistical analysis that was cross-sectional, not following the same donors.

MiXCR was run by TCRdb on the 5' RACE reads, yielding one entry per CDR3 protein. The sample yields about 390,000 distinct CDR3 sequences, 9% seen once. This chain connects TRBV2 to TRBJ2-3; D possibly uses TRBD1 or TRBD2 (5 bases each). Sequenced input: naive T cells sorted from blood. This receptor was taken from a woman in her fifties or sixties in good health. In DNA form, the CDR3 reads TGTGCCAGCAGTGAAGCGCGAGGGGCTTCAACACCTAGCACAGATACGCAGTATTTT. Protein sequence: CASSEARGASTPSTDTQYF.